This T cell receptor beta chain was recovered during a study of shared clonotypes between healthy human individuals. 200 ng DNA, 25,000 to 30,000 T cell genomes, went into each sorted-subset replicate PCR. TCRdb's copy holds only in-frame clones and misses some; the assay was immunoSEQ multiplex PCR. The table has 700,000 or so clones, about three quarters seen once; the top ten hold around 1.8%. Germline CDR1 and CDR2: SEHNR and FQNEAQ (reference sequence). The CDR3 contains 15 residues. The J segment lost 5 bases and the V segment lost 3 bases, leaving 7 bases of the junction unmatched. Study observations and caveats: Enrolling few donors narrowed the genetic and exposure-history diversity that was represented.

In the case of this clone: Its antigen is unidentified.

This rearrangement joins TRBV7-9 to TRBJ1-2; TRBD1 matches at 9 bases. Sequencing was performed on memory CD4+ T cells sorted from blood. Subset defined: CD45RA-negative fraction. The receptor comes from a woman aged 30 to 39 in good health. Here the CDR3 DNA reads TGTGCCAGCAGCTTGGGTCACAGGGGGCTATATGGCTACACCTTC. As protein: CASSLGHRGLYGYTF.